The 22 T cell receptor beta chains reported below all come from one sample, sequenced in a study of glioma-infiltrating T cells. TCR alpha and beta CDR3 regions were amplified from RNA using iRepertoire nested multiplex PCR. One entry per CDR3 protein results from TCRdb running MiXCR on the multiplex PCR reads. The top ten hold 5% to 5.5% of the sample, which has 150,000 to 200,000 distinct CDR3 sequences, roughly 45% seen once. Sequencing was done on a sample of glioma tissue, nonneoplastic brain tissue, or PBMCs (not recorded which). These receptors originate from a human donor with low-grade glioma or glioblastoma, undergoing nonglioma brain surgery, or in good health (not recorded which).

Worth noting for this clonotype: The CDR3 does not close with the conserved phenylalanine or tryptophan, likely indicating a read error. The V call is TRBV28, the J call TRBJ2-4, with TRBD2 matching over 8 bases. The J segment lost 2 bases and the V segment lost 0 bases, leaving 6 bases of the junction unmatched. This CDR3 region has 17 residues. Germline V CDR1 and CDR2: MDHEN, SYDVKM. Here the CDR3 DNA reads TGTGCCAGCAGTTTATGGGCCCAGCGGGAGTCCAAAAACATTCAGTACTTA. It is translated as CASSLWAQRESKNIQYL.

A remark on this clonotype: Possible read error: a much larger clone is one base away. The V call is TRBV19, the J call TRBJ1-5, with a possible D match to TRBD1 (5 bases). In germline, CDR1 is LNHDA, CDR2 SQIVND (reference sequence). The CDR3 loop spans 15 amino acids. The CDR3 DNA is TGTGCCAGTAACAACCAGGTTTCAGGGAATCAGCTCCAGCATTTT. Its translation: CASNNQVSGNQLQHF.

Concerning this clonotype: A clone one base away is much larger, so this may be a read error. This sequence joins TRBV7-7 and TRBJ2-3, with D hard to call. CDR3 length: 14 amino acids. Germline loops: CDR1 SSHAT, CDR2 FNYEAQ (reference sequence). V lost 6 bases to trimming and J lost 6 bases, with 16 bases between them. DNA for the CDR3: TGTGCCAGCAGGGCTTACCAAGCGTCCGATACGCAGTATTTT. It is translated as CASRAYQASDTQYF.

With regard to this clonotype: A much larger clone sits a single nucleotide away, making a read error possible. The chain links TRBV6-6 to TRBJ2-7; D is possibly TRBD2 (6 bases). Germline V gives CDR1 MNHNY, CDR2 SVGAGI (reference sequence). Trimming took off 0 bases at V and 3 bases at J, with 9 bases between the two ends. The CDR3 loop spans 14 amino acids. The CDR3 bases are TGTGCCAGCAGTTACTCCTGGGGAGGCTACGAGCAGTACTTC. Translation: CASSYSWGGYEQYF.

This clonotype was detected ten times or more. The chain has TRBV11-2 and TRBJ2-3; no clear D gene. This CDR3 is built from 14 residues. Trimming pared 5 bases from V and 5 bases from J, leaving 14 bases between. From germline, CDR1 is SGHAT and CDR2 FQNNGV. CDR3 region: CASSTASVGDTQYF. CDR3 coding DNA: TGTGCCAGCAGCACCGCTTCGGTCGGAGATACGCAGTATTTT. The whole variable domain, remainder taken from reference TRBV11-2 and TRBJ2-3, is EAGVAQSPRYKIIEKRQSVAFWCNPISGHATLYWYQQILGQGPKLLIQFQNNGVVDDSQLPKDRFSAERLKGVDSTLKIQPAKLEDSAVYLCASSTASVGDTQYFGPGTRLTVL.

The V gene is TRBV5-1, the J gene TRBJ2-7; D remains unclear. The CDR3 totals 13 residues. With 0 bases removed from V and 1 base from J, the gap between germline ends came to 5 bases. CDR1 SGHRS and CDR2 YFSETQ come from the germline V gene. CDR3 residues: CASSLVPSYEQYF. Here the CDR3 DNA reads TGCGCCAGCAGCTTGGTGCCATCCTACGAGCAGTACTTC.

Concerning this clonotype itself: The germline gene is not matched at one end of the junction; a read error may be the cause. The J gene is TRBJ1-1, the V gene TRBV20-1; D remains unclear. Looked up from germline, CDR1 is DFQATT and CDR2 is SNEGSKA (reference sequence). CDR3 size: 14 residues. The CDR3 is CSARDQVVNTEAFF. CDR3 in DNA: TGCAGTGCTAGAGATCAGGTTGTCAACACTGAGGCTTTCTTT.

This sequence joins TRBV5-5 and TRBJ1-6; unclear D gene. Germline V CDR1 and CDR2: SGHKS, YYEKEE (reference sequence). This CDR3 has 11 residues. Trimming removed 0 bases at V and 8 bases at J, with 0 bases between. The CDR3 sequence: CASSLDSPLHF. CDR3 sequence (DNA): TGTGCCAGCAGCTTGGATTCACCCCTCCACTTT.

To note about this clonotype: A read error may account for a junction end that differs from germline. The J gene is TRBJ2-7, the V gene TRBV3-1; D remains unclear. The CDR3 consists of 14 residues. Germline lookup yields CDR1 LGHDT and CDR2 YNNKEL (reference sequence). This CDR3 reads CASRQEIGLYEQYF. The CDR3 bases are TGTGCCAGCAGACAAGAAATAGGGCTCTACGAGCAGTACTTC.

A note on this clonotype: A read error may explain this, as a much larger clone is one base away. The chain combines TRBV20-1 with TRBJ1-1; D possibly corresponds to TRBD1 (6 bases). V lost 6 bases and J lost 1, with 15 bases in between. The CDR3 covers 14 residues. The germline V gene encodes CDR1 DFQATT and CDR2 SNEGSKA (reference sequence). DNA for the CDR3: TGCAGTGCCAATCAGGGGAGAGGGAACACTGAAGCTTTCTTT. It specifies CSANQGRGNTEAFF.

Only a few counts were recorded for this clonotype. The chain couples TRBV20-1 to TRBJ2-1; 8 nucleotides line up with TRBD2. CDR3 length equals 18 residues. Trimming at V came to 3 bases and at J to 0 bases, leaving 13 bases not matched to a gene. Germline loops: CDR1 DFQATT, CDR2 SNEGSKA (reference sequence). The CDR3 sequence: CSASFDFPGGSSYNEQFF. CDR3 coding DNA: TGCAGTGCTAGCTTCGATTTTCCGGGGGGGAGCTCCTACAATGAGCAGTTCTTC.

This clonotype was found many times. The chain couples TRBV6-4 to TRBJ2-1; 11 positions match TRBD2. The CDR3 extends over 14 amino acids. V lost 7 bases to trimming and J lost 8 bases; unmatched junction nucleotides: 7. The germline gives CDR1 MRHNA, CDR2 SNTAGT. Here the CDR3 DNA reads TGTGCCAGCACCCGACTAGCGGGAAACGATGAGCAGTTCTTC. Encoded protein: CASTRLAGNDEQFF.

The V call is TRBV29-1, the J call TRBJ2-3; either TRBD1 or TRBD2 may fit D (5 bases each). This CDR3 comprises 14 residues. The germline V and J ends were trimmed by 5 bases and 4 bases, with 16 bases remaining between them. In germline, CDR1 is SQVTM, CDR2 ANQGSEA. The CDR3 region has the DNA TGCAGCGTTCAGGGTACTAGGTGTGCAGATACGCAGTATTTT. Translation: CSVQGTRCADTQYF.

This clonotype showed up many times. The genes are TRBV20-1 and TRBJ2-1; maybe TRBD2 (5 bases). V lost 5 bases to trimming and J lost 3 bases, with 11 bases between them. This CDR3 has 13 amino acids. The V gene's germline CDR1 is DFQATT and CDR2 SNEGSKA (reference sequence). The CDR3: CSAPSGSYNEQFF. Here the CDR3 DNA reads TGCAGTGCTCCCAGCGGAAGCTACAATGAGCAGTTCTTC.

Turning to this clonotype: This may be a read error: a much more frequent sequence differs by one nucleotide. The chain recombines TRBV27 with TRBJ1-4; 7 nucleotides match TRBD1. The germline CDR1 and CDR2 sequences are MNHEY and SMNVEV (reference sequence). The length of the CDR3 is 14 residues. The CDR3 nucleotides read TGTGCCAGCAGTTGGACAGGCGGTAATGAAAAACCGTTTTTT. It specifies CASSWTGGNEKPFF.

This clonotype was observed a handful of times. The genes are TRBV14 and TRBJ1-1; a weak D match, TRBD1 (5 bases). V lost 0 bases to trimming and J lost 0 bases, with 11 bases between them. The CDR3 sequence is 16 residues long. From germline, CDR1 is SGHDN and CDR2 FVKESK. Here the CDR3 DNA reads TGTGCCAGCAGCCAAGATCTAGGGGCCTTGAACACTGAAGCTTTCTTT. Its translation is CASSQDLGALNTEAFF.

This clonotype came up many times. The J gene is TRBJ2-7, the V gene TRBV5-4, with 10 bases fitting TRBD2. The CDR3 totals 14 residues. Germline CDR1 SGHNT, CDR2 YYREEE (reference sequence). Trimming cost V 4 bases and J 3 bases; bases outside gene matches: 4. CDR3 amino acids: CASSLGTSDYEQYF. The CDR3 nucleotides read TGTGCCAGCAGCCTAGGGACTAGCGACTACGAGCAGTACTTC.

A note on this clonotype: A much bigger clone sits one base away, suggesting this may be a read error. V usage is TRBV28 and J usage is TRBJ2-7; D is possibly TRBD1 (5 bases). The CDR3 length is 15 residues. Germline-derived CDR1 and CDR2 are MDHEN and SYDVKM. CDR3 nucleotide sequence: TGTGCCAGCAGTGGTGGTAAGGGGATGATTTCCGAGAAGTACTTC. Translation: CASSGGKGMISEKYF.

This clonotype was seen a few times. The chain has TRBV19 and TRBJ1-5; D is undetermined. The CDR3 has 14 amino acids. Trimming took 4 bases from V and 3 from J, leaving 10 bases between them. Germline loops: CDR1 LNHDA, CDR2 SQIVND (reference sequence). CDR3 sequence (DNA): TGTGCCAGTAGTAAAGACGGACCCAATCAGCCCCAGCATTTT. This translates into CASSKDGPNQPQHF.

The CDR3 DNA is TGCAGCGTTCATTCGGGCAGGCCGGGGGGGCGCGGATACACCTTC. Translated, it gives CSVHSGRPGGRGYTF. This sequence joins TRBV29-1 and TRBJ1-2; D is possibly TRBD1 (6 bases). The CDR3 totals 15 residues. V gave up 5 bases and J gave up 11 bases, with 27 bases separating them. Germline V lookup: CDR1 SQVTM, CDR2 ANQGSEA.

Concerning this clonotype: One end of the junction fails to match germline, which may point to a read error. The V call is TRBV11-2, the J call TRBJ2-3; 13 nucleotides match TRBD2. The CDR3 has 15 residues. CDR1 SGHAT and CDR2 FQNNGV come from the germline V gene. The CDR3 DNA reads as TGTGTCAGCAGCACCGGACTAGCGGGAGCAGATACGCAGTATTTT. Encoded protein: CVSSTGLAGADTQYF.

This clonotype was observed many times. This chain links TRBV3-1 with TRBJ2-1, with a possible D match to TRBD1 (5 bases). The CDR3 covers 16 residues. CDR1 is LGHDT, CDR2 YNNKEL, per germline (reference sequence). V was trimmed by 3 bases and J by 0 bases, leaving 12 bases between them. The CDR3 DNA sequence: TGTGCCAGCAGCCAGGCACAGGTCAACTCCTACAATGAGCAGTTCTTC. This gives the protein CASSQAQVNSYNEQFF.